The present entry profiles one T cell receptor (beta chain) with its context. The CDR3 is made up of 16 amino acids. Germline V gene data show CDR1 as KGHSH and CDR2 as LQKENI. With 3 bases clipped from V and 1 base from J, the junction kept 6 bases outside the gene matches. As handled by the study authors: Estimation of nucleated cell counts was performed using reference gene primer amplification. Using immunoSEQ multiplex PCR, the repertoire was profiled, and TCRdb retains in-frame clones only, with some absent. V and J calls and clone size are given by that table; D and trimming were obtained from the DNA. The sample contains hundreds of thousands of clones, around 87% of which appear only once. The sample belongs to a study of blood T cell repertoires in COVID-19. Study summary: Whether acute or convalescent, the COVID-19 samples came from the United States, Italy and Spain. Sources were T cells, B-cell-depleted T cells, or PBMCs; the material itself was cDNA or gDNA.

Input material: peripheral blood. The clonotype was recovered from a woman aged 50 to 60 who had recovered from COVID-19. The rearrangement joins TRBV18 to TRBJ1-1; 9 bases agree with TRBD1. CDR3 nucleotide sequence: TGTGCCAGCTCACCCTCTTTGGACAGGGGGAACACTGAAGCTTTCTTT. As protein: CASSPSLDRGNTEAFF.